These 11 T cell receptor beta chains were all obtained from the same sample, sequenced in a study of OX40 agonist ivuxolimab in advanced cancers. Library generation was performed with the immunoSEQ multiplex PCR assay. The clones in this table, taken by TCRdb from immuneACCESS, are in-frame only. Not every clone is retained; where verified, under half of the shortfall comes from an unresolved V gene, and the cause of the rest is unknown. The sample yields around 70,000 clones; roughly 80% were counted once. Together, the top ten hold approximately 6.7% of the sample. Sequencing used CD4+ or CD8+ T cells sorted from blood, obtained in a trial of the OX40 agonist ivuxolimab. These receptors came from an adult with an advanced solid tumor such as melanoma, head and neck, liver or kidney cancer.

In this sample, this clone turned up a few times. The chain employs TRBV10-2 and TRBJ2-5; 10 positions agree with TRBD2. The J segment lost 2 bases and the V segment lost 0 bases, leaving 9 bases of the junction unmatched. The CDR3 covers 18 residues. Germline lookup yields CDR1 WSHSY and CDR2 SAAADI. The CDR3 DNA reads TGCGCCAGCAGTGAGTCGAATTTCCTAGCGGGGGAACAAGAGACCCAGTACTTC. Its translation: CASSESNFLAGEQETQYF.

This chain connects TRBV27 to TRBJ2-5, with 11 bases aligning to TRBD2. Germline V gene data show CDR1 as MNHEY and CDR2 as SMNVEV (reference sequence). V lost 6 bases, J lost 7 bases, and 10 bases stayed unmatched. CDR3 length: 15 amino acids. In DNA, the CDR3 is TGTGCCAGCAGAGGAACGGGACTAGCGGTAGTGACCCAGTACTTC. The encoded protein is CASRGTGLAVVTQYF.

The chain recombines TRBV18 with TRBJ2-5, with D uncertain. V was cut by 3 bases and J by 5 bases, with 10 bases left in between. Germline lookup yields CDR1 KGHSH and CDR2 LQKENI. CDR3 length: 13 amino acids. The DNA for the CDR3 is TGTGCCAGCTCACCTGCTCGCGAGGAGACCCAGTACTTC. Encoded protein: CASSPAREETQYF.

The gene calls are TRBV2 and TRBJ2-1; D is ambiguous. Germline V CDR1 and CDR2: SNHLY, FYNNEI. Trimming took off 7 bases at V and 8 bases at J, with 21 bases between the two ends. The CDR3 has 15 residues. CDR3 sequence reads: CASTSKDPRYDEQFF. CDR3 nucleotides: TGTGCCAGCACATCGAAGGACCCGCGATACGATGAGCAGTTCTTC.

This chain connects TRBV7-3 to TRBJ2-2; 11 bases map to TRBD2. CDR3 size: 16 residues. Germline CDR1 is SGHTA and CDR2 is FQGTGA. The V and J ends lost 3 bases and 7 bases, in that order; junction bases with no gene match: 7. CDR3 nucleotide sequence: TGTGCCAGCAGCTTCTCACTAGCGGGAGTGGGCGGGGAGCTGTTTTTT. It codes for CASSFSLAGVGGELFF. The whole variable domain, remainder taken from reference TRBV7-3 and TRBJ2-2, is GAGVSQTPSNKVTEKGKYVELRCDPISGHTALYWYRQSLGQGPEFLIYFQGTGAADDSGLPNDRFFAVRPEGSVSTLKIQRTERGDSAVYLCASSFSLAGVGGELFFGEGSRLTVL.

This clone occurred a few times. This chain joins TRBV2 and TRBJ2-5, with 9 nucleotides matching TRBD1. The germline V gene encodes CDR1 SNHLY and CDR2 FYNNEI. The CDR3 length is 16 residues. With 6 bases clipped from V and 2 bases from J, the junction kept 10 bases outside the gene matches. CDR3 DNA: TGTGCCAGCAGCACGCCGGGACAGGGCGTACAAGAGACCCAGTACTTC. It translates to CASSTPGQGVQETQYF.

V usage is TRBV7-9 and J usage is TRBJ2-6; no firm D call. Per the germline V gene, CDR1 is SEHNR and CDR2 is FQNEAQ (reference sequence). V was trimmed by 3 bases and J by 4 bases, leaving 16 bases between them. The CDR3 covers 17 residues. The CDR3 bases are TGTGCCAGCAGCTTCCTCGGAAAGATGCCCGGGGCCAACGTCCTGACTTTC. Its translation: CASSFLGKMPGANVLTF.

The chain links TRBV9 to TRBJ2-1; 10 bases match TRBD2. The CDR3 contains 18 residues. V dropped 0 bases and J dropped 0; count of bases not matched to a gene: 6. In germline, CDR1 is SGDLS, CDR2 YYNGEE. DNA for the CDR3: TGTGCCAGCAGCGTAGAGGCTAGCGGGAGTTTCTCCTACAATGAGCAGTTCTTC. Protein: CASSVEASGSFSYNEQFF.

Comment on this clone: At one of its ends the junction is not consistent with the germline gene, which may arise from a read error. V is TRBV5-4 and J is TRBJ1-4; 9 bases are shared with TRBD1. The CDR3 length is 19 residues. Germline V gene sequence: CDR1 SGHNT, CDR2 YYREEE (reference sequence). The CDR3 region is CAGSLARTGVPTGNEKLFF. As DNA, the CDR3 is TGTGCCGGCAGCTTGGCTCGGACAGGGGTGCCAACGGGAAATGAAAAACTGTTTTTT. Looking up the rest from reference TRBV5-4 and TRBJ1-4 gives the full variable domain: ETGVTQSPTHLIKTRGQQVTLRCSSQSGHNTVSWYQQALGQGPQFIFQYYREEENGRGNFPPRFSGLQFPNYSSELNVNALELDDSALYLCAGSLARTGVPTGNEKLFFGSGTQLSVL.

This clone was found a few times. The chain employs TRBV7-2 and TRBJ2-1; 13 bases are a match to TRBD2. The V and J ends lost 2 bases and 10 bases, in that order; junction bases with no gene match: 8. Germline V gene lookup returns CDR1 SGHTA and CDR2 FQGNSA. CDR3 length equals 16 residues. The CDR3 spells CASSLNSGTSGTEQFF. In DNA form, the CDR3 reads TGTGCCAGCAGCTTAAACTCCGGGACTAGCGGGACCGAGCAGTTCTTC.

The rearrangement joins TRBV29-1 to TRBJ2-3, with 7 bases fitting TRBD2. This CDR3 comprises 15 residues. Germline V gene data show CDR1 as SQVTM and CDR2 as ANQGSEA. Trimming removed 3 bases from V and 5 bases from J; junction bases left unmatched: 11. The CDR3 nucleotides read TGCAGCGTTGAGCACCGGTCGGGGGGTGGAGATACGCAGTATTTT. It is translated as CSVEHRSGGGDTQYF.